The clone carrying this TCR beta chain was seen a single time. Its antigen is not known. The data were obtained in a study of chemoradiotherapy in HPV16-positive cancers. About the research overall: Functional T-cell assays on a couple of HPV16-positive patients' cells defined candidate HPV-specific clones and common TCR motifs.

Whole-study results and caveats: For HPV16-positive patients, expanding HPV-responsive T cells associated with longer recurrence-free survival. During treatment, candidate HPV-specific clones and E7-related motifs expanded in tumor.

Only in-frame clones appear in the TCRdb table, and some are missing; sequencing was by immunoSEQ multiplex PCR. The sample lists 35,000 to 45,000 clones; more than 65% were seen once. The V gene lost 6 bases and the J gene lost 4 bases, with 8 bases spanning the gap. CDR3 length: 12 amino acids. CDR1 and CDR2 (germline): SNHLY, FYNNEI. Over chemoradiotherapy, repertoires were sampled more than once. Sequencing was performed on blood, taken from a patient who underwent chemoradiotherapy. The receptor was derived from a human donor with HPV-associated anogenital cancer. The genes are TRBV2 and TRBJ2-3; D remains unclear. The CDR3 DNA sequence: TGTGCCAGCAGGCCCCTCGCAGATACGCAGTATTTT. As protein: CASRPLADTQYF.